The clone carrying this T cell receptor beta chain came up many times. Its antigen is still unknown. The data originate from a study of human T cells and chemical hapten exposure. As for the study in general: The study enrolled mostly female patients with alopecia areata, totalis or universalis. General study points: With regard to DPC sensitization, TCRs above 1 in 1000 frequency did not change.

Trimming shortened V by 1 base and J by 10 bases, and 8 bases separated the two germline ends. This CDR3 has 12 amino acids. CDR1 and CDR2 from the germline V gene are MNHEY and SMNVEV (reference sequence). Regarding time point: patch test 2, 6 weeks after DPC sensitization. Described treatment: therapeutic diphenylcyclopropenone sensitization with weekly scalp DPC. TCRdb processed the RACE reads anew with MiXCR; each CDR3 protein has one entry. This sample has about 69,000 distinct CDR3 sequences, with over 9% found just once. The clonotype originates from a woman aged 45-65 years with alopecia areata. Some clones in this sample may be carry-over from other donors' samples. This chain links TRBV27 with TRBJ2-1; weak D call: TRBD2 (6 bases). The sample consisted of whole blood, taken in connection with sensitization to the hapten diphenylcyclopropenone (DPC). The CDR3 protein is CASSLYAGEQFF. DNA of the CDR3: TGTGCCAGCAGTTTATATGCGGGGGAGCAGTTCTTC.